Below, 20 T cell receptor beta chains from the same sample are listed, as sequenced in a study of T cell responses to AZD1222 COVID-19 vaccine. Profiling relied on immunoSEQ multiplex PCR, and the TCRdb table lists in-frame clones only, not all of them. The table shows 200,000 to 300,000 clones, with more than 85% occurring only once. The sequencing used peripheral blood, collected on day 0 of AZD1222 vaccination. Receptors originate from an adult in good health.

V and J are TRBV10-1 and TRBJ2-1; D unresolved. The germline V and J ends were trimmed by 10 bases and 0 bases, with 16 bases remaining between them. The CDR3 totals 15 residues. Germline V CDR1 and CDR2: WNHNN, SYGVQD (reference sequence). The DNA for the CDR3 is TGCGCCACGTTTATGGCGGTAAGCTCCTACAATGAGCAGTTCTTC. This sequence encodes CATFMAVSSYNEQFF.

This rearrangement joins TRBV11-2 to TRBJ1-2; TRBD1 is a possible D gene (6 bases). The CDR3 covers 13 residues. Germline CDR1 is SGHAT and CDR2 is FQNNGV. Trimming stripped 6 bases from V and 2 bases from J, with 10 bases between. The chain's CDR3 is CASSPQGNYGYTF. As DNA, the CDR3 is TGTGCCAGCAGTCCGCAGGGGAACTATGGCTACACCTTC.

The chain is built from TRBV29-1 and TRBJ1-1; no firm D call. V was trimmed by 3 bases and J by 0 bases, leaving 2 bases between them. CDR3 length: 11 amino acids. Germline V gene data show CDR1 as SQVTM and CDR2 as ANQGSEA. CDR3 coding DNA: TGCAGCGTTGAGCTGAACACTGAAGCTTTCTTT. Its protein is CSVELNTEAFF.

The chain has TRBV5-4 and TRBJ1-4; 11 bases match TRBD1. The CDR3 extends over 14 amino acids. Germline V gives CDR1 SGHNT, CDR2 YYREEE (reference sequence). J was trimmed by 8 bases and V by 4 bases; bases with no gene match: 4. CDR3 bases: TGTGCCAGCAGCGCGGGACAGGGGGGGGAAAAACTGTTTTTT. This codes for CASSAGQGGEKLFF.

This clone has only a few counts. This chain links TRBV28 with TRBJ1-1, with 8 bases fitting TRBD1. Germline CDR1 and CDR2: MDHEN and SYDVKM. Trimming took 7 bases from V and 4 from J; bases not matched to a gene: 8. CDR3 size: 14 residues. The CDR3 coding sequence is TGTGCCAGCACAAGGACAGGGAGGGGCACTGAAGCTTTCTTT. It translates to CASTRTGRGTEAFF.

This clone has only a few counts. The rearrangement joins TRBV24-1 to TRBJ1-5; no clear D. The ends were cut back, 7 bases at V and 9 bases at J, with 12 bases in the middle. The CDR3 spans 12 residues. Looked up from germline, CDR1 is KGHDR and CDR2 is SFDVKD. The CDR3 DNA is TGTGCCACCAGCTCCTTCCAGTCGCCCCAGCATTTT. Protein product: CATSSFQSPQHF.

The CDR3 is CASRRDSNQPQHF. CDR3 bases: TGTGCCAGCCGCCGGGACAGCAATCAGCCCCAGCATTTT. This chain joins TRBV6-5 and TRBJ1-5; a possible D gene is TRBD1 (5 bases). Between the trimmed V and J ends, which lost 8 bases and 1 base, there was a span of 9 bases. Germline V gene sequence: CDR1 MNHEY, CDR2 SVGAGI. There are 13 residues in the CDR3.

In nucleotides, the CDR3 is TGTGCCAGTGCAACAGGGGGGGTTTACAATGAGCAGTTCTTC. This translates into CASATGGVYNEQFF. V and J are TRBV19 and TRBJ2-1; D might be TRBD1 (8 bases). V lost 8 bases, J lost 4 bases, and 15 bases lay in between. The CDR3 length is 14 residues. CDR1 and CDR2 (germline): LNHDA, SQIVND (reference sequence).

The chain links TRBV24-1 to TRBJ2-2, with 9 bases aligning to TRBD2. Trimming cost V 7 bases and J 0 bases; bases outside gene matches: 5. This CDR3 is built from 16 residues. From germline, CDR1 is KGHDR and CDR2 SFDVKD. In DNA form, the CDR3 reads TGTGCCACCAGCACCATAGCGGGAGCGAACACCGGGGAGCTGTTTTTT. This encodes CATSTIAGANTGELFF.

The J gene is TRBJ2-5, the V gene TRBV5-6; D is undetermined. The V gene's germline CDR1 is SGHDT and CDR2 YYEEEE. V lost 2 bases and J lost 6, with 11 bases in between. The CDR3 consists of 13 residues. In nucleotides, the CDR3 is TGTGCCAGCAGCTTAACTATTTATCAGACCCAGTACTTC. Protein product: CASSLTIYQTQYF.

In DNA form, the CDR3 reads TGTGCCAGCAGCTTAGGTAGGACCCAGGGCTCACCCCTCCACTTT. It codes for CASSLGRTQGSPLHF. This chain joins TRBV7-9 and TRBJ1-6, with D possibly TRBD1 on 5 matching bases. Germline V lookup: CDR1 SEHNR, CDR2 FQNEAQ (reference sequence). The CDR3 is made up of 15 amino acids. Trimming cost V 1 base and J 10 bases, with 14 bases left between them.

The chain joins TRBV2 to TRBJ1-1, with D possibly TRBD1 on 6 matching bases. V was pared by 7 bases and J by 5 bases, with 14 bases between. The CDR3 is 13 residues long. Germline lookup yields CDR1 SNHLY and CDR2 FYNNEI. The CDR3 DNA reads TGTGCCAGCAACCCAATGAGGGGGACTGAAGCTTTCTTT. This sequence encodes CASNPMRGTEAFF.

The CDR3 loop is CASSLQSSYNEQFF. CDR3 nucleotides: TGTGCCAGCAGTCTGCAGAGCTCCTACAATGAGCAGTTCTTC. The rearrangement uses TRBV27 and TRBJ2-1; D gene ambiguous. V lost 5 bases and J lost 0, with 8 bases in between. Germline CDR1 MNHEY, CDR2 SMNVEV (reference sequence). The CDR3 has 14 amino acids.

Here the CDR3 reads CASKTSPGQDNSPLHF. DNA of the CDR3: TGTGCCAGCAAGACAAGTCCGGGACAGGATAATTCACCCCTCCACTTT. The chain couples TRBV5-4 to TRBJ1-6; TRBD1 matches 8 bases. V lost 6 bases to trimming and J lost 5 bases; unmatched junction nucleotides: 10. Per the germline V gene, CDR1 is SGHNT and CDR2 is YYREEE (reference sequence). The CDR3 loop spans 16 amino acids.

This chain joins TRBV5-4 and TRBJ1-1; 8 nucleotides align to TRBD1. V dropped 0 bases and J dropped 1; count of bases not matched to a gene: 5. The CDR3 loop spans 16 amino acids. Germline lookup yields CDR1 SGHNT and CDR2 YYREEE (reference sequence). The CDR3 DNA follows: TGTGCCAGCAGCTTGGGACAGGGGAAAGGGAACACTGAAGCTTTCTTT. This sequence encodes CASSLGQGKGNTEAFF.

The chain combines TRBV6-6 with TRBJ2-1; no firm D call. The CDR3 spans 13 residues. Germline lookup yields CDR1 MNHNY and CDR2 SVGAGI (reference sequence). V lost 0 bases, J lost 9 bases, and 9 bases lay in between. The CDR3 nucleotides are TGTGCCAGCAGTTACTCGACTGCCGCTGAGCAGTTCTTC. The encoded protein is CASSYSTAAEQFF.

The rearrangement uses TRBV2 and TRBJ2-5; 7 bases fit TRBD2. Germline-derived CDR1 and CDR2 are SNHLY and FYNNEI. Losses at the gene ends were 11 bases for V and 5 bases for J; bases not matched to a gene: 8. This CDR3 has 12 residues. The CDR3 reads CAGGSFAETQYF. For the CDR3, the DNA is TGTGCCGGCGGGAGTTTTGCTGAGACCCAGTACTTC. Supplemented by reference TRBV2 and TRBJ2-5, the full variable domain reads EPEVTQTPSHQVTQMGQEVILRCVPISNHLYFYWYRQILGQKVEFLVSFYNNEISEKSEIFDDQFSVERPDGSNFTLKIRSTKLEDSAMYFCAGGSFAETQYFGPGTRLLVL.

The chain joins TRBV30 to TRBJ1-1, with D unclear. Between the trimmed V and J ends, which lost 3 bases and 5 bases, there was a span of 16 bases. The CDR3 has 14 amino acids. Germline V gene sequence: CDR1 GTSNPN, CDR2 SVGIG (reference sequence). The CDR3 protein is CAWSGKGLGTEAFF. CDR3 sequence (DNA): TGTGCCTGGAGCGGTAAAGGTCTAGGGACTGAAGCTTTCTTT.

The gene calls are TRBV28 and TRBJ1-2; 8 positions match TRBD1. With V trimmed by 5 bases and J by 8 bases, 10 bases remained unmatched. The germline gives CDR1 MDHEN, CDR2 SYDVKM. The CDR3 contains 14 residues. CDR3 residues: CASSRYYRGEGYTF. DNA for the CDR3: TGTGCCAGCAGTCGCTATTACAGGGGGGAAGGCTACACCTTC.

This clone appeared once. V and J are TRBV6-5 and TRBJ2-1, with D unresolved. The CDR3 loop spans 16 amino acids. In germline, CDR1 is MNHEY, CDR2 SVGAGI. Trimming stripped 2 bases from V and 0 bases from J, with 11 bases between. DNA of the CDR3: TGTGCCAGCAGTTACCGGGCCTTTAGCTCCTACAATGAGCAGTTCTTC. It specifies CASSYRAFSSYNEQFF.